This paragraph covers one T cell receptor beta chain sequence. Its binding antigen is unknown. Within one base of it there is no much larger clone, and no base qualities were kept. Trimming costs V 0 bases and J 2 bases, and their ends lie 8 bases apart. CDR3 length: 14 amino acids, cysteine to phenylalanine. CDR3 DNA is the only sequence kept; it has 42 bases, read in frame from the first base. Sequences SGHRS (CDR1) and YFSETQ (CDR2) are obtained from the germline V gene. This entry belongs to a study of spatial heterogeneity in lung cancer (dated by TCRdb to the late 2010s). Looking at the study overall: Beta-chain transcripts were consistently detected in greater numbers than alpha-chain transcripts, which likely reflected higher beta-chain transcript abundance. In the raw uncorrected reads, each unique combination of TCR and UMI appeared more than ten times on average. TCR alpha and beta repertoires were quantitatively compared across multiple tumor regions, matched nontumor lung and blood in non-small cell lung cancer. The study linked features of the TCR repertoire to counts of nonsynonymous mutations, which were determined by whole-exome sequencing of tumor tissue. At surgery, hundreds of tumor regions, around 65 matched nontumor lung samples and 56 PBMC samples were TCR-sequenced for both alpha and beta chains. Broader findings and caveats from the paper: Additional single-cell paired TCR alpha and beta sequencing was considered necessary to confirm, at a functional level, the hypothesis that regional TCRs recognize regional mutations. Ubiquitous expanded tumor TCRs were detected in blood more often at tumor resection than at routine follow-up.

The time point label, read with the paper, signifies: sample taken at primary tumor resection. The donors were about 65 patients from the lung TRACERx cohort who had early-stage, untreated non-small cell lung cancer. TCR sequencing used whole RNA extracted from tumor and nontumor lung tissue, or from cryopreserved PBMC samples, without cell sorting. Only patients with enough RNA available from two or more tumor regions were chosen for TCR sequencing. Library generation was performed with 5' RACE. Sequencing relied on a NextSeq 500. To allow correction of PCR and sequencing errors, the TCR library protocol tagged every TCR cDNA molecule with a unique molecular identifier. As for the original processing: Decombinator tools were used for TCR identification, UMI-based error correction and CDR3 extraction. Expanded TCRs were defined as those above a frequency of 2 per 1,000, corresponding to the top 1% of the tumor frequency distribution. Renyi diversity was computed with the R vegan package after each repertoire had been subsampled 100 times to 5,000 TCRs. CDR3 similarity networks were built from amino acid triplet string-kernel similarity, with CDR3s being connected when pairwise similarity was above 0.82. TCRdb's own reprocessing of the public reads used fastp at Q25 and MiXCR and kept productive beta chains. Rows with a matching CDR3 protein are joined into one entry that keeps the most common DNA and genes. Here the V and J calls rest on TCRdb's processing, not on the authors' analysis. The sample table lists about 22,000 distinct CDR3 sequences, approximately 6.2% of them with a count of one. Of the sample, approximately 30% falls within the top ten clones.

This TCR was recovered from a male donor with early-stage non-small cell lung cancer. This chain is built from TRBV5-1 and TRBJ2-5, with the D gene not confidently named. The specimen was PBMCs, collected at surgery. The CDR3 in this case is CASSLVSDQETQYF. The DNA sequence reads TGCGCCAGCAGCTTGGTTTCAGATCAAGAGACCCAGTACTTC.